This is a list of T cell receptor beta chains from one sample in a study of cytomegalovirus exposure and HLA in healthy donors. Clones were read by immunoSEQ multiplex PCR, and TCRdb kept only the in-frame ones, dropping some. Recorded here are approximately 140,000 clones; the top ten clones represent 2% to 3%. The material sequenced was PBMCs. The receptors were gathered from a man in his forties or fifties in good health and CMV-seronegative. Both conserved end residues are trimmed from each CDR3.

cdr3_length | v_call | cdr3_aa
12 | TRBV5-6 | ASTQQAPGVTLH
14 | TRBV7-2 | ASSSPLERGENEQF
13 | TRBV6-1 | ASSEQGAFVEKLF
14 | TRBV6-5 | ASSYSASGGTYEQY
11 | TRBV16 | ASSQWWEAEAF
15 | TRBV5-4 | ASSFASGGAIAGELF
11 | TRBV27 | ASSNTPRDIAF
12 | TRBV11-2 | ASSLASFTDTQY
12 | TRBV7-2 | ASSFGGGSYEQY
12 | TRBV27 | ASSFQLSNQPQH
13 | TRBV9 | ASSVEGTGVTEAF
13 | TRBV9 | ASSGVVGSNEKLF
11 | TRBV6-6 | ASSTRQGGEQF
13 | TRBV11-2 | ASSFQSESYYEQY
12 | TRBV28 | ASSLGQTYNEQF
11 | TRBV5-6 | ASSSGGGSPLH
11 | TRBV5-1 | ASSLTSGREQY
12 | TRBV5-1 | ASTPGTANTEAF
10 | TRBV29-1 | SVNSGGVETF
10 | TRBV29-1 | SAGTGPYEQY
14 | TRBV7-2 | ASSPGQGGGNYGYT
12 | TRBV7-3 | ASSPGQGLREQY
16 | TRBV28 | ASSSSGDRGRGNEKLF
14 | TRBV28 | ASRLRDRLYQETQY
12 | TRBV6-1 | ASSARGRYNEQF
11 | TRBV5-1 | ASSSSFMRGYT
16 | TRBV11-3 | ASSWRETSQFVYNEQF
14 | TRBV5-4 | ASSLVAGGSAGELF
11 | TRBV29-1 | SVLDRGGNEQF
12 | TRBV7-9 | ASSGGGGGQPQH
11 | TRBV19 | AEKAEGVQPQH
14 | TRBV27 | ASSSRLASLPDTQY
10 | TRBV6-6 | ASSRTVYEQY
13 | TRBV19 | ASSKQGTLNQPQH
13 | TRBV7-2 | ASSLQGTTNEKLF
13 | TRBV6-5 | ASSKFRDSPYEQY
12 | TRBV7-9 | AITGGDLTYEQY
15 | TRBV19 | ASSLSPGTVELYGYT
14 | TRBV9 | ASSVGSTGHQETQY
11 | TRBV11-2 | ASSLGTGIELF
14 | TRBV7-9 | ASSLERGAINQPQH
11 | TRBV29-1 | SVGSGSQEKLF
13 | TRBV4-3 | ASRPRAGGPPEQF
11 | TRBV10-3 | AISERTVSEQY
13 | TRBV19 | ASSIPQVYNSPLH
13 | TRBV7-9 | ASSSLNRDFTEAF
13 | TRBV28 | ASSFYSGMDEKLF
11 | TRBV18 | ASSPPSSYEQY
11 | TRBV11-2 | ASSPGQGYGYT
14 | TRBV19 | ASSSGTSRATDTQY
11 | TRBV6-5 | ASRSGGAQEQY